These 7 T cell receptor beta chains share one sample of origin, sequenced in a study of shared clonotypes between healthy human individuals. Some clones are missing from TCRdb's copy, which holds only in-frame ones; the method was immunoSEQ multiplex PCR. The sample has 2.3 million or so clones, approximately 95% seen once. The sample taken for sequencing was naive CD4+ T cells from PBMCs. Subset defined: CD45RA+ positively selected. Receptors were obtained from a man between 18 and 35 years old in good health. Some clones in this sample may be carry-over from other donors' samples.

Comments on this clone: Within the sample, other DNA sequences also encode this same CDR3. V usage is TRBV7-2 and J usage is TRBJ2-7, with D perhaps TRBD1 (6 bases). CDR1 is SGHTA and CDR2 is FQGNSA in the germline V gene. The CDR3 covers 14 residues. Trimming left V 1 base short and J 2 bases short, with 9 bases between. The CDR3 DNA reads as TGTGCCAGCAGCTTAGGGGGGCGCGCCTACGAGCAGTACTTC. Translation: CASSLGGRAYEQYF.

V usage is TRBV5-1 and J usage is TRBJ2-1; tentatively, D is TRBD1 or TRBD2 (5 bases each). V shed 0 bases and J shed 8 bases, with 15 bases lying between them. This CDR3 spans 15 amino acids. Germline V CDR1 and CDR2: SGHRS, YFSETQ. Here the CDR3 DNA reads TGCGCCAGCAGCTTGGCACTTGGGGGTATCGATGAGCAGTTCTTC. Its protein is CASSLALGGIDEQFF.

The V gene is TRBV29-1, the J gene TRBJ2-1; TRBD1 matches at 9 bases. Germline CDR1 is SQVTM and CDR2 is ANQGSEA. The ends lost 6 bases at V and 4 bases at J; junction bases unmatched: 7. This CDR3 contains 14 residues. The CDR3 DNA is TGCAGCGTGACCCGGGACAGGGTATACAATGAGCAGTTCTTC. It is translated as CSVTRDRVYNEQFF.

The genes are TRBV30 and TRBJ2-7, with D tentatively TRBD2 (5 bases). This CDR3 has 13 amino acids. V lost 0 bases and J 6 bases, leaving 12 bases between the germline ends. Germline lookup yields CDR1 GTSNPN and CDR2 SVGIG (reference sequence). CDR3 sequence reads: CAWSVFVRGEQYF. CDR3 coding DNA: TGTGCCTGGAGTGTATTTGTTCGGGGCGAGCAGTACTTC.

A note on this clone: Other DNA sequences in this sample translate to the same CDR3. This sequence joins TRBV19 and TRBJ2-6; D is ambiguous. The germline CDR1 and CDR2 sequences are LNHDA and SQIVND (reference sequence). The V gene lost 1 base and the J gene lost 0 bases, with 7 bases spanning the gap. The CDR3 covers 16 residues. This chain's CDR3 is CASSIGVGSGANVLTF. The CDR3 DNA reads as TGTGCCAGTAGTATAGGGGTAGGCTCTGGGGCCAACGTCCTGACTTTC.

The DNA for the CDR3 is TGTGCCAGCAGCCCTGGGACATCGAACACCGGGGAGCTGTTTTTT. Protein sequence: CASSPGTSNTGELFF. The chain recombines TRBV5-6 with TRBJ2-2; a weak D match, TRBD1 (6 bases). Deletions cut 4 bases from V and 0 bases from J, with 10 bases between. The length of the CDR3 is 15 residues. Looked up from germline, CDR1 is SGHDT and CDR2 is YYEEEE.

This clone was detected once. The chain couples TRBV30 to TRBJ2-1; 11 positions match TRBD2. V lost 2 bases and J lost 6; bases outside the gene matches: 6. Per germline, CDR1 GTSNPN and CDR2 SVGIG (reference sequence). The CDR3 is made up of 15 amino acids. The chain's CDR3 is CAWSPGTSGSNEQFF. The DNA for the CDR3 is TGTGCCTGGAGTCCCGGGACTAGCGGCTCCAATGAGCAGTTCTTC.